This is a list of T cell receptor beta chains from one sample in a study of T cell responses to AZD1222 COVID-19 vaccine. The protocol was immunoSEQ multiplex PCR, while the TCRdb copy is restricted to in-frame clones and leaves out a portion. The sample includes about 210,000 clones, roughly 94% of them seen just once. The sample was peripheral blood, taken 28 days after the second dose of the MenACWY control vaccine. The receptor set was obtained from an adult who received the MenACWY meningococcal vaccine as a control. Both conserved end residues are part of each CDR3. Fields, in order: D gene, J gene, clone size, V gene, CDR3 DNA, CDR3 protein. A D gene is named only where the DNA matches it firmly. Size tells how often a clone was seen (once, few, many) or the class of an expanded clone, and some rows leave it out.

>TRBD2|TRBJ2-7|-|TRBV9
TGTGCCAGCAGCGTAGGAACTAGCGGGAGAGTGGGCTACGAGCAGTACTTC
CASSVGTSGRVGYEQYF
>TRBD1|TRBJ1-2|-|TRBV19
TGTGCCAGTAGTATATCCCCGGGACAGGGGGCGCGGGGCTACACCTTC
CASSISPGQGARGYTF
>TRBD2|TRBJ2-7|once|TRBV7-2
TGTGCCAGCAGCCAAGGACTAGCGGTGTCCTACGAGCAGTACTTC
CASSQGLAVSYEQYF
>-|TRBJ2-5|-|TRBV5-1
TGCGCCAGCAGCTTGGCCGTAGGGGTGGAGACCCAGTACTTC
CASSLAVGVETQYF
>-|TRBJ1-5|once|TRBV6-4
TGTGCCAGCACAGAATGGACAGAGACAAGCAATCAGCCCCAGCATTTT
CASTEWTETSNQPQHF
>-|TRBJ1-2|-|TRBV6-5
TGTGCCAGCAGTTACTCATCGGAGGGCTATGGCTACACCTTC
CASSYSSEGYGYTF
>-|TRBJ2-7|-|TRBV5-8
TGTGCCAGCAGCTTGTCCCCGACAGACTCCTACGAGCAGTACTTC
CASSLSPTDSYEQYF
>-|TRBJ1-5|once|TRBV28
TGTGCCAGCAGGACAGGCGGGAGCAATCAGCCCCAGCATTTT
CASRTGGSNQPQHF
>-|TRBJ1-1|-|TRBV2
TGTGCCAGCACGTTTGTCACTGAAGCTTTCTTT
CASTFVTEAFF
>-|TRBJ1-4|-|TRBV2
TGTGCCAGCAGTGAAACCGATAATGAAAAACTGTTTTTT
CASSETDNEKLFF
>-|TRBJ1-3|-|TRBV24-1
TGTGCCACCGGCGTAGGGAGACCCGTCATTTTCTCTGGAAACACCATATATTTT
CATGVGRPVIFSGNTIYF
>TRBD2|TRBJ2-2|-|TRBV28
TGTGCCCGCCCGGTCCTTGGGACTAGCGGGGGGGCGCCCGGGGAGCTGTTTTTT
CARPVLGTSGGAPGELFF
>-|TRBJ1-3|-|TRBV28
TGTGCCAGCAGGGCCGGGACAAACTGGGGAAACACCATATATTTT
CASRAGTNWGNTIYF
>-|TRBJ1-1|-|TRBV7-9
TGTGCCAGCAGCTTAGGGACCGTGAACACTGAAGCTTTCTTT
CASSLGTVNTEAFF
>TRBD2|TRBJ2-5|-|TRBV13
TGTGCCAGCAGGATAAGCGGGAGCCCAGAGACCCAGTACTTC
CASRISGSPETQYF
>TRBD1|TRBJ2-1|-|TRBV4-1
TGCGCCAGCAGCCAACGTGGACAGGGGGCGTTAGATGAGCAGTTCTTC
CASSQRGQGALDEQFF
>TRBD2|TRBJ2-1|-|TRBV18
TGTGCCAGCTCGCCCCCGCGAGCGGGGGGTTGGGATGAGCAGTTCTTC
CASSPPRAGGWDEQFF